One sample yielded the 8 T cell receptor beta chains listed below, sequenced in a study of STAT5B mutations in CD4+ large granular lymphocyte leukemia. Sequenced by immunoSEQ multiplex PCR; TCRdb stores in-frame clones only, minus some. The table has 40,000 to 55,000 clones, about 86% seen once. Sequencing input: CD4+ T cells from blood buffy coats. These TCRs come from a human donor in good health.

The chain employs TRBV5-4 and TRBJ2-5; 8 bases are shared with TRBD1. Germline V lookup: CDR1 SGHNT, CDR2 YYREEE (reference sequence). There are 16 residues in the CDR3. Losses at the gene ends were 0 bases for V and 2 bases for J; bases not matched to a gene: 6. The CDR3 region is CASSLASDRVQETQYF. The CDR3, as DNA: TGTGCCAGCAGCTTGGCATCGGACAGGGTGCAAGAGACCCAGTACTTC. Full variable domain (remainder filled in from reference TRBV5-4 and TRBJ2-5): ETGVTQSPTHLIKTRGQQVTLRCSSQSGHNTVSWYQQALGQGPQFIFQYYREEENGRGNFPPRFSGLQFPNYSSELNVNALELDDSALYLCASSLASDRVQETQYFGPGTRLLVL.

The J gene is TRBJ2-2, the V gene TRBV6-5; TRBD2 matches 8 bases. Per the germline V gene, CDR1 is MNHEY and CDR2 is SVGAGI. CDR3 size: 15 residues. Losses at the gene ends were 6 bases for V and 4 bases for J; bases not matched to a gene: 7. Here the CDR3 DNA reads TGTGCCAGCAGCACCGGACTAGCCGTCACCGGGGAGCTGTTTTTT. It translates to CASSTGLAVTGELFF.

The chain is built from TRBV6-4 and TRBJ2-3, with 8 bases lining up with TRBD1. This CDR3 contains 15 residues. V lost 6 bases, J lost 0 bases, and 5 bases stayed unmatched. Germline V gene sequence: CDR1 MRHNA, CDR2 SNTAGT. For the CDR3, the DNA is TGTGCCAGCAGGGCAGACAGGGGCAGCACAGATACGCAGTATTTT. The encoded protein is CASRADRGSTDTQYF.

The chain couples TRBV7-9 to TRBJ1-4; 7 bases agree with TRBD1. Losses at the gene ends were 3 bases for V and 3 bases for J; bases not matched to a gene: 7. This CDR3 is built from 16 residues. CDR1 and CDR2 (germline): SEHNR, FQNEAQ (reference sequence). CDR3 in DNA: TGTGCCAGCAGCTTTTCCCCCGGGACAGCTAATGAAAAACTGTTTTTT. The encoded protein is CASSFSPGTANEKLFF. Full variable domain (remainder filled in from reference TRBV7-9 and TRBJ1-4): DTGVSQNPRHKITKRGQNVTFRCDPISEHNRLYWYRQTLGQGPEFLTYFQNEAQLEKSRLLSDRFSAERPKGSFSTLEIQRTEQGDSAMYLCASSFSPGTANEKLFFGSGTQLSVL.

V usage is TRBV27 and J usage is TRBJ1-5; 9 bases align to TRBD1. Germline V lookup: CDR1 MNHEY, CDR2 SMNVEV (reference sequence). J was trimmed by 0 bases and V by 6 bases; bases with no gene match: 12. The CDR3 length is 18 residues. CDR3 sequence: CASRGVGQGIDSNQPQHF. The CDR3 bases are TGTGCCAGCAGAGGAGTTGGACAGGGGATCGATAGCAATCAGCCCCAGCATTTT.

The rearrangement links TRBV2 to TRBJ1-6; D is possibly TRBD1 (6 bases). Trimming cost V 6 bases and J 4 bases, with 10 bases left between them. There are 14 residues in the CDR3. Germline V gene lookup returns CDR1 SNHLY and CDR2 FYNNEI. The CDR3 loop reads CASSHRDYNSPLHF. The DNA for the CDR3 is TGTGCCAGCAGCCACAGGGATTATAATTCACCCCTCCACTTT.

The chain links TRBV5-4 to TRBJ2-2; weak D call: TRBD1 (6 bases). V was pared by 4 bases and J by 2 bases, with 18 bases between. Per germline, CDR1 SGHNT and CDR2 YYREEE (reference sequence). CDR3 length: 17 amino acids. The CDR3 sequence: CASSEDSAQINTGELFF. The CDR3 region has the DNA TGTGCCAGCAGCGAGGACAGCGCACAAATAAACACCGGGGAGCTGTTTTTT. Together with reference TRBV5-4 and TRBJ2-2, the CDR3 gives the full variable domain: ETGVTQSPTHLIKTRGQQVTLRCSSQSGHNTVSWYQQALGQGPQFIFQYYREEENGRGNFPPRFSGLQFPNYSSELNVNALELDDSALYLCASSEDSAQINTGELFFGEGSRLTVL.

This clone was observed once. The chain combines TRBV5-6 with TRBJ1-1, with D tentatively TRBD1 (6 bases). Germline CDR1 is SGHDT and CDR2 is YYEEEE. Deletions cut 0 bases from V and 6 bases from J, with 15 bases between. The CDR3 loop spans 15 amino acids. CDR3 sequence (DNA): TGTGCCAGCAGCTTGGACGGGGGCGGTCGTTCTGAAGCTTTCTTT. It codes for CASSLDGGGRSEAFF.